This T cell receptor beta chain was identified during a study of vaccination and CD4 T cells after COVID-19 (dated 2022 in TCRdb). As for the study more broadly: In the convalescent cohort there were six males and four females, among whom were two Hispanic individuals, seven Caucasians, two Asians and one multiracial person. Participants received two doses of either the Pfizer-BioNTech BNT162b2 vaccine (n=8) or the Moderna mRNA-1273 vaccine (n=2). Post-COVID blood samples were collected from convalescent patients a median of around 96 days after diagnosis, with a range of roughly 30 to 161 days. Post-vaccine blood samples were taken a median of about 72 days after the second vaccine dose, with a range of about 13 to 241 days. For stimulating the cultures, overlapping spike peptide pools were used, derived from SARS-CoV-2 as well as from the common cold coronaviruses HCoV-NL63, HCoV-OC43 and HCoV-229E. Control cultures received a CEFX viral epitope pool as the positive control, an HIV-1 Nef peptide pool as the negative control, or no peptide. In ten to eleven COVID-19 convalescent patients and 4 infection-naive healthy vaccine recipients, the spike-specific CD4+ TCR repertoire before mRNA vaccination was compared with the repertoire after mRNA vaccination. Memory CD4+ T cell crossreactivity between SARS-CoV-2 and common cold coronavirus spike proteins was assessed at the TCR clonotype level in an earlier paper using these donors. Overall study outcomes, separate from this receptor: The median count of SARS-CoV-2-reactive clonotypes went up from 20 to 25 after infection to a few dozen after vaccination, although the change was not significant. Only a relatively small number of convalescent patients were included in the study, and early timepoints following natural infection were not analyzed. In convalescent patients, nearly all vaccine-specific clones (304 of 307) were found to be mono-reactive for SARS-CoV-2 spike rather than cross-reactive with common cold coronaviruses. Among convalescent patients, a median about 90% of the SARS-CoV-2-reactive clones seen after vaccination appeared only after vaccination, which suggests priming specific to the vaccine.

To prepare the library, PCR was applied. At the Johns Hopkins FTIC core, DNA from the cultured CD4+ T cells underwent TCR sequencing with the Oncomine TCR Beta short-read assay. Genomic DNA was extracted from the cultured CD4+ T cells with the QIAamp micro DNA kit. Oncomine TCR Beta libraries from cultured CD4+ T cells were pooled with unique dual indexes and sequenced on an Illumina iSeq 100. As for the authors' bioinformatics: Non-productive sequences were removed, and CDR3s not starting with C, not ending with F or W, or shorter than 7 amino acids were discarded. The MANAFEST web application identified antigen-specific clonotypes by comparing peptide-stimulated wells against reference wells and other culture wells. For a clone to be called positive, the clone needed an FDR below 0.05, an odds ratio above 5, and a productive frequency above 0.1% in at least two of three replicate wells. A clonotype counted as cross-reactive if it showed significant expansion both in the SARS-CoV-2 spike wells and in at least one common cold coronavirus spike condition. Using R version 3.6.1, CDR3 homology was evaluated through Levenshtein distances (stringdist) along with unrooted phylogenetic trees (ape). TCRdb reprocessing: public reads trimmed at Q25 with fastp, clones called with MiXCR, in-frame beta chains kept. Duplicate CDR3 protein sequences are folded into a single record with the most common DNA and genes. It is TCRdb's table, rather than the study itself, that gives the V and J calls and clone size. The sample data list around 3,000 distinct CDR3 sequences, and roughly 26% of these were observed just once. Clones ranked in the top ten supply approximately 52% of the sample.

This specimen's treatment or condition label, interpreted: roughly 10-day PBMC culture with coronavirus spike peptide pools or control peptides (ViraFEST assay). CD4+ T cells from unexposed donors were collected before the COVID-19 pandemic (2011-2018). The study used the ViraFEST assay, which expanded antigen-specific T cells with peptide pools and then identified expanded clonotypes by TCR sequencing. Each well held approximately 2 million PBMCs cultured in IMDM containing approximately 5% human AB serum and approximately 9.4 IU/ml IL-2, with 9 to 10 ug/ml peptide pools added. Half of the culture medium was replaced with fresh IL-2-containing medium on days 3 and 7. Once the cells had been in culture for less than 12 days, the EasySep CD4+ T cell isolation kit was used to isolate CD4+ T cells by negative selection. As far as cell numbers permitted, CD4+ T cells from unexposed donors were tested for reactivity against SARS-CoV-2 S and N as well as four spike pools from common cold coronaviruses. PBMCs were separated from whole blood using Ficoll-Paque Plus gradient centrifugation and then either used fresh or cryopreserved at -140C. Culture conditions were generally each tested in triplicate wells. The leukapheresis product used for the unexposed donors was purchased from a commercial source.

This clonotype is categorized as large (0.1 to 1%). Its antigen is still unknown. No base quality information exists; no much larger clone differs at one position. The germline V gene encodes CDR1 KGHSH and CDR2 LQKENI. V and J are truncated by 4 bases and 4 bases respectively, leaving an intervening sequence of 7 bases. The CDR3 runs 12 residues from the cysteine to the phenylalanine. The entry retains the CDR3 DNA only, 36 bases that are in frame from base 1. Input material: CD4+ T cells from blood, cultured in vitro. The sequence came from a human donor in good health. The chain was built from TRBV18 and TRBJ1-1; a weak D assignment points to TRBD1 (5 bases agree). In nucleotides, the sequence is TGTGCCAGCTCACGGGGCCTCACTGAAGCTTTCTTT. Its amino acids are CASSRGLTEAFF.